This TCR beta chain was profiled in a study of CD8+CD57+ T cells in acquired aplastic anemia. Whole-study results and caveats: The study found no significant CD8+ Simpson's diversity difference between patients and controls.

Of note for this clonotype: The antigen remains unidentified.

CDR1 SGHRS and CDR2 YFSETQ come from the germline V gene. J was trimmed by 2 bases and V by 0 bases; bases with no gene match: 1. The CDR3 totals 15 residues. Genomic DNA templated the TCR beta VDJ and CDR3 profiling. TCRdb used MiXCR to reprocess the reads, holding one entry per CDR3 protein. The data show around 140,000 distinct CDR3 sequences, around two fifths seen once. The chain combines TRBV5-1 with TRBJ2-3, with TRBD2 matching over 9 bases. Sequencing was carried out using sorted CD4+, CD8+, or CD8+CD57+ T cells (not recorded which) from PBMCs. The TCR sequence derives from a human donor in good health, serving as a control. DNA of the CDR3: TGCGCCAGCAGCTTGGGCGGGGGGGTCACAGATACGCAGTATTTT. This codes for CASSLGGGVTDTQYF.